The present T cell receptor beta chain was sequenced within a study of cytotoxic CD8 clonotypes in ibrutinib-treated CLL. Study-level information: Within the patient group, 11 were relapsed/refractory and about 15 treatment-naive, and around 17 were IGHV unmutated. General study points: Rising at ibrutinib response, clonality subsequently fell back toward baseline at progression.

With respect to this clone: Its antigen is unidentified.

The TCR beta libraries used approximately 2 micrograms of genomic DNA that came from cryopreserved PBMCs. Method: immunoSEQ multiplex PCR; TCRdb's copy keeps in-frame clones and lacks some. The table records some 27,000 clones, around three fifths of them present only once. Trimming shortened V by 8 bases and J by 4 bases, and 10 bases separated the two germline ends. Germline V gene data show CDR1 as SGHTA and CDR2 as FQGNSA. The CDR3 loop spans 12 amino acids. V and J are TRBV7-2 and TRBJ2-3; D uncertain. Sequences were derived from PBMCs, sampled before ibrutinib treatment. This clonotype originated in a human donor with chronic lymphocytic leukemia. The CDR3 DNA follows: TGTGCCAGCTCCCCCCTGGCAGATACGCAGTATTTT. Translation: CASSPLADTQYF.